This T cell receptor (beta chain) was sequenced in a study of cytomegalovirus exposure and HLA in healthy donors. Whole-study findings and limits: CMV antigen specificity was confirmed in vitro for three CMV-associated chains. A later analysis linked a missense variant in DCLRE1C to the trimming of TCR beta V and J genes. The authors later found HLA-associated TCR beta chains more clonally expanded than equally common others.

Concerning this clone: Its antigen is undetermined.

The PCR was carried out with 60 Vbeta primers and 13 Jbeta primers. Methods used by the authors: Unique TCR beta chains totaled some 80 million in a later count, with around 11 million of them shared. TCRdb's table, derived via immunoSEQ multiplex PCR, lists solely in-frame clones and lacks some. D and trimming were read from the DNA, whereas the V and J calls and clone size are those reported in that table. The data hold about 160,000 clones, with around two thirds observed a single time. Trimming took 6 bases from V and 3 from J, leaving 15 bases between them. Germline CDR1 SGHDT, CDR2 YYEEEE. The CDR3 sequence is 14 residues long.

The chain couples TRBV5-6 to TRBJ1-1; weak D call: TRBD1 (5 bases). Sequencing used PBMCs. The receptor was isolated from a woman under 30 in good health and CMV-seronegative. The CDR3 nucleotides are TGTGCCAGCACTTCTCAGGGTATCGACACTGAAGCTTTCTTT. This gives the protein CASTSQGIDTEAFF.